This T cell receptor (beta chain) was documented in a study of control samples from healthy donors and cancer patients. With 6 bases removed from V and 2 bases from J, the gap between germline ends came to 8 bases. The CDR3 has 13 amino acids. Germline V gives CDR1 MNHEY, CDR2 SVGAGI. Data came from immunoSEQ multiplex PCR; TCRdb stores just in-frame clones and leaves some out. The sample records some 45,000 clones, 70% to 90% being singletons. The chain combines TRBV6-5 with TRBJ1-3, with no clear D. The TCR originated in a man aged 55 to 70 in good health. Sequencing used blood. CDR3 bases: TGTGCCAGCAGCAGAACGACTGGAAACACCATATATTTT. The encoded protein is CASSRTTGNTIYF.